These 26 T cell receptor beta chains originate from one sample sequenced in a study of glioma-infiltrating T cells after dendritic cell vaccination (dated by TCRdb to the mid-2010s). Library preparation used the immunoSEQ multiplex PCR assay. TCRdb mirrors the immuneACCESS table, restricted to in-frame sequences. Some clones are absent from its copies; in checked studies, under half trace to an unresolved V gene, and the reason for the others is unknown. Across this sample there are 100,000 or so clones, with 65% to 85% seen only once. About 5% of the sample lies in the top ten. The time point label of this sample denotes: after dendritic cell vaccination, including at tumor progression/relapse. Sequenced here: blood, sampled after dendritic cell vaccination. These receptor sequences come from a human donor with glioblastoma.

This clone has more than one count but fewer than ten. The rearrangement uses TRBV7-2 and TRBJ2-1; 15 nucleotides match TRBD2. This CDR3 contains 19 residues. The germline CDR1 and CDR2 sequences are SGHTA and FQGNSA. V trimming: 1 base; J trimming: 10 bases; junction bases outside the gene matches: 14. In DNA, the CDR3 is TGTGCCAGCAGCTTAGTAGCAGCGGCGGGACTAGCGGGGGGTAAGGAGCAGTTCTTC. It encodes CASSLVAAAGLAGGKEQFF.

The chain employs TRBV9 and TRBJ2-2, with 8 nucleotides matching TRBD2. The CDR3 is made up of 15 amino acids. Unmatched junction bases numbered 4, after V lost 0 bases and J lost 6 bases. Germline V gene sequence: CDR1 SGDLS, CDR2 YYNGEE. CDR3 coding DNA: TGTGCCAGCAGCGTAGTAGCGGGGAATGCCGGGGAGCTGTTTTTT. Translated: CASSVVAGNAGELFF. Together with reference TRBV9 and TRBJ2-2, the CDR3 gives the full variable domain: DSGVTQTPKHLITATGQRVTLRCSPRSGDLSVYWYQQSLDQGLQFLIQYYNGEERAKGNILERFSAQQFPDLHSELNLSSLELGDSALYFCASSVVAGNAGELFFGEGSRLTVL.

The chain has TRBV10-2 and TRBJ2-3; 10 bases fit TRBD2. Germline values: CDR1 WSHSY, CDR2 SAAADI. The CDR3 extends over 15 amino acids. V dropped 6 bases and J dropped 1; count of bases not matched to a gene: 4. As DNA, the CDR3 is TGCGCCAGCAGATGGACTAGCGGAGGCACAGATACGCAGTATTTT. Amino acids: CASRWTSGGTDTQYF.

The CDR3 DNA follows: TGCGCCAGCAGCCAAGAATATAGCAATCAGCCCCAGCATTTT. This sequence encodes CASSQEYSNQPQHF. V usage is TRBV4-1 and J usage is TRBJ1-5; unclear D gene. This CDR3 is built from 14 residues. Germline CDR1 and CDR2: MGHRA and YSYEKL. V lost 0 bases and J lost 0, with 3 bases in between.

The rearrangement joins TRBV6-5 to TRBJ2-1; 9 positions agree with TRBD2. CDR1 and CDR2 (germline): MNHEY, SVGAGI. This CDR3 is 16 amino acids long. After removal of 2 bases from V and 7 bases from J, the junction contained 9 bases not matched to a gene. Written as DNA, the CDR3 is TGTGCCAGCAGTTACGCGGGTAGCGGGAGAGGAAATGAGCAGTTCTTC. Protein product: CASSYAGSGRGNEQFF.

The V and J genes are TRBV2 and TRBJ2-1, with D tentatively TRBD2 (6 bases). The V and J ends lost 2 bases and 5 bases respectively, with 13 bases between them. Germline CDR1 reads SNHLY; CDR2 reads FYNNEI. This CDR3 has 15 amino acids. As DNA, the CDR3 is TGTGCCAGCAGTGAAAAGGGACTGGGGAACAATGAGCAGTTCTTC. This sequence encodes CASSEKGLGNNEQFF.

There are a few counts of this clone. The chain recombines TRBV5-6 with TRBJ2-3; 7 positions agree with TRBD2. V was pared by 0 bases and J by 1 base, with 11 bases of the junction left unmatched. Germline V gene lookup returns CDR1 SGHDT and CDR2 YYEEEE. The CDR3 length is 18 residues. This CDR3 reads CASSLVGFGGVRTDTQYF. DNA of the CDR3: TGTGCCAGCAGCTTGGTTGGGTTTGGGGGGGTCCGCACAGATACGCAGTATTTT.

This chain joins TRBV5-6 and TRBJ1-3, with D unresolved. The CDR3 has 18 amino acids. V was clipped by 2 bases and J by 0 bases, with 18 bases between them. CDR1 and CDR2 (germline): SGHDT, YYEEEE. Here the CDR3 reads CASSFYGDPVLSGNTIYF. CDR3 in DNA: TGTGCCAGCAGCTTTTACGGGGATCCGGTCCTCTCTGGAAACACCATATATTTT.

This clone was found a few times. This rearrangement joins TRBV21-1 to TRBJ2-1; TRBD2 is taken as the D call from the table, unchecked against the DNA. TRBV21-1 is listed as a pseudogene. This CDR3 has 19 residues. CDR3 residues: CASSKGQREAPSSYNEQFF. CDR3 bases: TGTGCCAGCAGCAAAGGTCAGCGGGAGGCCCCGTCCTCCTACAATGAGCAGTTCTTC.

The CDR3 bases are TGTGCCAGCACTCCGGGTTGGGGCGGTAGCACAGATACGCAGTATTTT. Translation gives CASTPGWGGSTDTQYF. The chain is built from TRBV27 and TRBJ2-3, with D possibly matching TRBD1 (5 bases). The CDR3 is 16 residues long. Germline lookup yields CDR1 MNHEY and CDR2 SMNVEV (reference sequence). Trimming took off 7 bases at V and 0 bases at J, with 17 bases between the two ends.

V usage is TRBV2 and J usage is TRBJ1-1, with 9 bases identical to TRBD1. There are 12 residues in the CDR3. V trimming: 9 bases; J trimming: 7 bases; junction bases outside the gene matches: 6. CDR1 and CDR2 (germline): SNHLY, FYNNEI. This CDR3 is CASNRGQGEAFF. Written as DNA, the CDR3 is TGTGCCAGTAACAGGGGGCAGGGTGAAGCTTTCTTT.

This sequence joins TRBV11-2 and TRBJ1-4; D gene uncertain. The germline CDR1 and CDR2 sequences are SGHAT and FQNNGV. Trimming shortened V by 5 bases and J by 4 bases, and 14 bases separated the two germline ends. This CDR3 contains 15 residues. As DNA, the CDR3 is TGTGCCAGCAGCATTGGACGAGGGTTTAATGAAAAACTGTTTTTT. This codes for CASSIGRGFNEKLFF.

This clone was observed many times. J is TRBJ2-1 and V is TRBV7-6; no clear D. Trimming removed 5 bases from V and 7 bases from J, with 12 bases in between. The CDR3 is made up of 13 amino acids. The germline V gene has CDR1 SGHVS and CDR2 FNYEAQ. CDR3 DNA sequence: TGTGCCAGCAGCCACGCTAGTGAAAATGAGCAGTTCTTC. It yields the protein CASSHASENEQFF.

The chain carries TRBV19 and TRBJ1-2, with D perhaps TRBD1 (5 bases). Germline values: CDR1 LNHDA, CDR2 SQIVND (reference sequence). This CDR3 is built from 15 residues. Trimming stripped 5 bases from V and 4 bases from J, with 17 bases between. The CDR3 DNA sequence: TGTGCCAGTAGTCCGTTAACGGGTCAGGGCTATGGCTACACCTTC. It yields the protein CASSPLTGQGYGYTF.

This chain connects TRBV6-1 to TRBJ1-5; possibly TRBD1 for D (5 bases). Germline V lookup: CDR1 MNHNS, CDR2 SASEGT. This CDR3 has 16 residues. The V gene lost 1 base and the J gene lost 5 bases, with 15 bases spanning the gap. The CDR3 coding sequence is TGTGCCAGCAGTGAAGAGGTGGGGCCCGGTGATCAGCCCCAGCATTTT. Its translation: CASSEEVGPGDQPQHF.

This clone was detected once. As DNA, the CDR3 is TGTGCCAGCAGCCTTGGAGATCGGGACTTCACAGATACGCAGTATTTT. Protein sequence: CASSLGDRDFTDTQYF. The chain combines TRBV5-4 with TRBJ2-3, with a tentative D call TRBD2 (6 bases). Germline CDR1 reads SGHNT; CDR2 reads YYREEE (reference sequence). Trimming cost V 4 bases and J 2 bases, with 17 bases left between them. This CDR3 is built from 16 residues.

This sequence joins TRBV9 and TRBJ1-3; 7 bases fit TRBD1. Per the germline V gene, CDR1 is SGDLS and CDR2 is YYNGEE. CDR3 length equals 20 residues. V lost 3 bases and J lost 0; bases outside the gene matches: 18. The CDR3 spells CASSATPGGFHKYSGNTIYF. In nucleotides, the CDR3 is TGTGCCAGCAGCGCGACACCAGGGGGTTTCCACAAATACTCTGGAAACACCATATATTTT.

The rearrangement uses TRBV5-1 and TRBJ1-2, with TRBD1 matching 8 bases. V gave up 0 bases and J gave up 8 bases; unmatched junction bases: 6. The CDR3 has 14 residues. CDR1 is SGHRS and CDR2 is YFSETQ in the germline V gene. The CDR3 sequence is CASSLEATGVGYTF. The CDR3 bases are TGCGCCAGCAGCTTGGAGGCGACAGGGGTCGGCTACACCTTC.

V and J are TRBV7-3 and TRBJ2-5; no reliable D call. CDR3 length: 14 residues. Germline CDR1 reads SGHTA; CDR2 reads FQGTGA. V was trimmed by 1 base and J by 5 bases, leaving 11 bases between them. The CDR3 region is CASSLSSGSETQYF. The CDR3 nucleotides are TGTGCCAGCAGCTTAAGTTCCGGTAGCGAGACCCAGTACTTC.

J is TRBJ2-3 and V is TRBV5-1; the match to TRBD1 covers 12 bases. Germline V gene data show CDR1 as SGHRS and CDR2 as YFSETQ. The V and J ends lost 2 bases and 3 bases, in that order; junction bases with no gene match: 10. The CDR3 is 18 amino acids. CDR3 sequence (DNA): TGCGCCAGCAGCTTCGCCGGGACAGGGGGCACACGTACAGATACGCAGTATTTT. Protein product: CASSFAGTGGTRTDTQYF.

The chain recombines TRBV19 with TRBJ1-1; D is unclear. The V end lost 6 bases, the J end lost 2 bases, and 10 bases lay between the germline ends. In germline, CDR1 is LNHDA, CDR2 SQIVND (reference sequence). The CDR3 sequence is 13 residues long. The CDR3 is CASRIQKNTEAFF. CDR3 bases: TGTGCCAGTAGAATCCAGAAAAACACTGAAGCTTTCTTT.

The CDR3 sequence: CASSMLGFYGYTF. CDR3 bases: TGTGCCAGTAGTATGTTGGGCTTCTATGGCTACACCTTC. The chain employs TRBV19 and TRBJ1-2; no clear D gene. Germline CDR1 and CDR2: LNHDA and SQIVND (reference sequence). This CDR3 spans 13 amino acids. V was shortened by 3 bases and J by 4 bases, with 9 bases between the two germline ends.

In its sample, this clone was seen once. The rearrangement uses TRBV18 and TRBJ1-1; TRBD1 might be the D (6 bases). The V gene's germline CDR1 is KGHSH and CDR2 LQKENI. The CDR3 extends over 15 amino acids. Trimming took off 3 bases at V and 4 bases at J, with 15 bases between the two ends. The CDR3: CASSPRITGTTEAFF. The CDR3 DNA reads TGTGCCAGCTCACCTAGGATTACAGGGACCACTGAAGCTTTCTTT.

A single count supports this clone. This chain uses TRBV19 with TRBJ2-7; 8 bases map to TRBD2. The CDR3 loop spans 16 amino acids. Germline V gene sequence: CDR1 LNHDA, CDR2 SQIVND (reference sequence). V shed 4 bases and J 2 bases; nucleotides not matched to a gene: 10. CDR3 in DNA: TGTGCCAGTAGTAGTCTAGGGGCTAGCGGGCCCTACGAGCAGTACTTC. Its translation is CASSSLGASGPYEQYF. Drawing the rest from reference TRBV19 and TRBJ2-7, the complete variable domain is DGGITQSPKYLFRKEGQNVTLSCEQNLNHDAMYWYRQDPGQGLRLIYYSQIVNDFQKGDIAEGYSVSREKKESFPLTVTSAQKNPTAFYLCASSSLGASGPYEQYFGPGTRLTVT.

This chain joins TRBV6-5 and TRBJ2-5, with TRBD1 matching 7 bases. V dropped 6 bases and J dropped 1; count of bases not matched to a gene: 5. The CDR3 contains 14 residues. The germline V gene has CDR1 MNHEY and CDR2 SVGAGI. CDR3 region: CASSSTGSQETQYF. The CDR3 nucleotides are TGTGCCAGCAGCTCGACAGGGTCCCAAGAGACCCAGTACTTC.

This clone was counted once. In the same sample, other DNA sequences code for this CDR3. This chain joins TRBV30 and TRBJ1-5, with D possibly TRBD1 on 5 matching bases. CDR3 size: 13 residues. Per germline, CDR1 GTSNPN and CDR2 SVGIG (reference sequence). Trimming stripped 0 bases from V and 6 bases from J, with 9 bases between. The CDR3 DNA follows: TGTGCCTGGAGTGTCCAGGGTGGTCAGCCCCAGCATTTT. This gives the protein CAWSVQGGQPQHF.